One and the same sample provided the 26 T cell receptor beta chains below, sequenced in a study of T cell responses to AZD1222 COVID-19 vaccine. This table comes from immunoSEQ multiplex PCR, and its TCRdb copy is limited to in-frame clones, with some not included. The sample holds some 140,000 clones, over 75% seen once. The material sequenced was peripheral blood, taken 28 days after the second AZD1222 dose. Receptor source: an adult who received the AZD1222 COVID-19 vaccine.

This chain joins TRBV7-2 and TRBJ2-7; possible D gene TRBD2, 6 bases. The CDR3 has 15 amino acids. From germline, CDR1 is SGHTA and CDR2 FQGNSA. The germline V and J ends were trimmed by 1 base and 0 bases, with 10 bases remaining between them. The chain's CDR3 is CASSLVSGTSYEQYF. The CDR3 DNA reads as TGTGCCAGCAGCTTAGTTAGCGGAACCTCCTACGAGCAGTACTTC.

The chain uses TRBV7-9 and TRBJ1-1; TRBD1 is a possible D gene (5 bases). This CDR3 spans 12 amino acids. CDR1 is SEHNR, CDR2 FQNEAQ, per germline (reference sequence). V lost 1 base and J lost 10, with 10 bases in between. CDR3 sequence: CASSLDRGGAFF. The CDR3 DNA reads TGTGCCAGCAGCTTAGATAGGGGAGGAGCTTTCTTT. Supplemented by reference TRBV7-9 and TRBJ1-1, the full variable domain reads DTGVSQNPRHKITKRGQNVTFRCDPISEHNRLYWYRQTLGQGPEFLTYFQNEAQLEKSRLLSDRFSAERPKGSFSTLEIQRTEQGDSAMYLCASSLDRGGAFFGQGTRLTVV.

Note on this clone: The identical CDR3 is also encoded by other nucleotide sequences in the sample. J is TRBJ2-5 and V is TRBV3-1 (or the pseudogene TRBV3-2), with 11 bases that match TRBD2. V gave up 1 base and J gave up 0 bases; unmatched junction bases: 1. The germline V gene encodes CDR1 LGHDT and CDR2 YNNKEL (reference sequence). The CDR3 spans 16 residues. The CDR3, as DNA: TGTGCCAGCAGCCAAGGACTAGCGGGGTACCAAGAGACCCAGTACTTC. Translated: CASSQGLAGYQETQYF.

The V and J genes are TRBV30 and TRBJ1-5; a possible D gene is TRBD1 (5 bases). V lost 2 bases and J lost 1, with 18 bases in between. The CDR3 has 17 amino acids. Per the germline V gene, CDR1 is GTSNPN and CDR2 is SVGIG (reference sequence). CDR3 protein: CAWSTKPAGTSNQPQHF. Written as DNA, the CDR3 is TGTGCCTGGAGTACTAAACCGGCAGGGACGAGCAATCAGCCCCAGCATTTT.

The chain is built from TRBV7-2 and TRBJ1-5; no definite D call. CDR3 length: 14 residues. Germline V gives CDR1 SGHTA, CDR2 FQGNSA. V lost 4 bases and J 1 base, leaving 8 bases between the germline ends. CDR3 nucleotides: TGTGCCAGCAGCTCTACAATGAGCAATCAGCCCCAGCATTTT. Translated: CASSSTMSNQPQHF.

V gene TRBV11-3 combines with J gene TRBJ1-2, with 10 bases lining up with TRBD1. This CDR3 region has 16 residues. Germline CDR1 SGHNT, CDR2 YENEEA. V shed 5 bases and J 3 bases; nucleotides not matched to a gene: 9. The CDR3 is CASSADRDRGDYGYTF. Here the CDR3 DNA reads TGTGCCAGCAGCGCAGACCGGGACAGGGGTGACTATGGCTACACCTTC. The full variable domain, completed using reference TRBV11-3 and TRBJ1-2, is EAGVVQSPRYKIIEKKQPVAFWCNPISGHNTLYWYLQNLGQGPELLIRYENEEAVDDSQLPKDRFSAERLKGVDSTLKIQPAELGDSAVYLCASSADRDRGDYGYTFGSGTRLTVV.

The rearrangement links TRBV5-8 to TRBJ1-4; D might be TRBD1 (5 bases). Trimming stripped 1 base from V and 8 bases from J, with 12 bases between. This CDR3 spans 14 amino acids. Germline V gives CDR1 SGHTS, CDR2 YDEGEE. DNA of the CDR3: TGTGCCAGCAGCTTGTTCCAGGGCGGCGAAAAACTGTTTTTT. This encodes CASSLFQGGEKLFF.

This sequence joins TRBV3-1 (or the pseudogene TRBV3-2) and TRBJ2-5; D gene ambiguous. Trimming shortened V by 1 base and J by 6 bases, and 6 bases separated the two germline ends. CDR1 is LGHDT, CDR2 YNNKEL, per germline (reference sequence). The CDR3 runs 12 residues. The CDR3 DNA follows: TGTGCCAGCAGCCAAGTAGGGAAGACCCAGTACTTC. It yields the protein CASSQVGKTQYF.

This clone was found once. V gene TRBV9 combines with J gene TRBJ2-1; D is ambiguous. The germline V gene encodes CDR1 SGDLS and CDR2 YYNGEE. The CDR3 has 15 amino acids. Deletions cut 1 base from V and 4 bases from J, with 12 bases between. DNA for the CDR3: TGTGCCAGCAGCGTAATGGGTTCCCTATACAATGAGCAGTTCTTC. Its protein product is CASSVMGSLYNEQFF.

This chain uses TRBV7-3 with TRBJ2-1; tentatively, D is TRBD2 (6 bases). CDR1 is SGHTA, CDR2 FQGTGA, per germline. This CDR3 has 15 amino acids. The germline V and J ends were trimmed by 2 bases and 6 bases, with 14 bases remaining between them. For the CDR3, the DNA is TGTGCCAGCAGCTTAGCGGGGAGCCTTAGCAATGAGCAGTTCTTC. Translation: CASSLAGSLSNEQFF.

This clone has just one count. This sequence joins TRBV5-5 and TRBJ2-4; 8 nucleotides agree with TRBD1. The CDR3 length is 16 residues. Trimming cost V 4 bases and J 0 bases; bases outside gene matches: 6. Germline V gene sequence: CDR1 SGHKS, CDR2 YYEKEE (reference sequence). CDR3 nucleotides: TGTGCCAGCAGCGAAGGGACAGGACTAGCCAAAAACATTCAGTACTTC. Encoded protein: CASSEGTGLAKNIQYF.

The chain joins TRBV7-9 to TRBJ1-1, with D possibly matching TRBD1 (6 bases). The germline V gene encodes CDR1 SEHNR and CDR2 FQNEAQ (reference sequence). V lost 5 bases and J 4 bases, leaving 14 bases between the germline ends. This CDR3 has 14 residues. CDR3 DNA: TGTGCCAGCAGCCCACAGGGAAGTGGCACTGAAGCTTTCTTT. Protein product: CASSPQGSGTEAFF.

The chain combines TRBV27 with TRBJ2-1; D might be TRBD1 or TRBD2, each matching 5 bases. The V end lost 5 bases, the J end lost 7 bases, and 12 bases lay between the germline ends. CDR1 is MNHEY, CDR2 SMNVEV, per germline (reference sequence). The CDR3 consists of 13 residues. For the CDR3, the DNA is TGTGCCAGCAGTAGCCGGGGCCATAATGAGCAGTTCTTC. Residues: CASSSRGHNEQFF.

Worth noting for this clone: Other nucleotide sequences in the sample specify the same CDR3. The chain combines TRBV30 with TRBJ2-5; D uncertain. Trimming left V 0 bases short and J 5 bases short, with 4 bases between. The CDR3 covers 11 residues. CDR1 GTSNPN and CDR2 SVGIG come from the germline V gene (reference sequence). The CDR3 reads CAWSVGETQYF. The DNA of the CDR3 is TGTGCCTGGAGTGTTGGTGAGACCCAGTACTTC.

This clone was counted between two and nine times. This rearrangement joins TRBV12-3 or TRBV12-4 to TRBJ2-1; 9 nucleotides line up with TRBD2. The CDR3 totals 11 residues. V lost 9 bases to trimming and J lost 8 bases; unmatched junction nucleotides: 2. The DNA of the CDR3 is TGTGCCAGTAGCGGGAGTTATGAGCAGTTCTTC. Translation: CASSGSYEQFF.

The DNA for the CDR3 is TGTGCCACCAGCAGAGATCCCGCAGGGGACGAAAAACTGTTTTTT. Protein product: CATSRDPAGDEKLFF. J is TRBJ1-4 and V is TRBV15; tentatively, D is TRBD1 (6 bases). Germline V gene data show CDR1 as LNHNV and CDR2 as YYDKDF (reference sequence). CDR3 length equals 15 residues. Deletions cut 0 bases from V and 8 bases from J, with 13 bases between.

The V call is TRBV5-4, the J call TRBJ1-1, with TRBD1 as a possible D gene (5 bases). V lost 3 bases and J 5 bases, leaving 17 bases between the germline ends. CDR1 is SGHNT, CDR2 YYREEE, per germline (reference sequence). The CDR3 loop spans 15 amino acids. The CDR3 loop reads CASSSAPREGTEAFF. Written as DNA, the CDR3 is TGTGCCAGCAGCTCGGCCCCCAGGGAGGGAACTGAAGCTTTCTTT.

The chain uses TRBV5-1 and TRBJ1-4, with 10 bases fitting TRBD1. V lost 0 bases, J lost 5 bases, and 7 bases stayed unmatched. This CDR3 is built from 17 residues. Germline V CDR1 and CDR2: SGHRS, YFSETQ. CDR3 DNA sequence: TGCGCCAGCAGCTTGGGACAGGGGGCCCTAATGAATGAAAAACTGTTTTTT. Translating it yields CASSLGQGALMNEKLFF.

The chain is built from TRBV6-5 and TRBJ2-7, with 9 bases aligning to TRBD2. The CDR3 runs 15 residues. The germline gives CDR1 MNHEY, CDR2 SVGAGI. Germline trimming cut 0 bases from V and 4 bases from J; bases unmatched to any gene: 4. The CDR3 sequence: CASSYSAGGPYEQYF. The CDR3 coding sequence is TGTGCCAGCAGTTACTCTGCGGGAGGGCCATACGAGCAGTACTTC.

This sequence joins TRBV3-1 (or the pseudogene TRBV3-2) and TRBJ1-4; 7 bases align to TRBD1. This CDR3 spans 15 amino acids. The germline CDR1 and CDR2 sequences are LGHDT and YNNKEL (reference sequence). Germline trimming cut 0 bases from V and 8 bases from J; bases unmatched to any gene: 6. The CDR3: CASSQDQHRGEKLFF. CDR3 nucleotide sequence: TGTGCCAGCAGCCAAGATCAACACAGGGGAGAAAAACTGTTTTTT.

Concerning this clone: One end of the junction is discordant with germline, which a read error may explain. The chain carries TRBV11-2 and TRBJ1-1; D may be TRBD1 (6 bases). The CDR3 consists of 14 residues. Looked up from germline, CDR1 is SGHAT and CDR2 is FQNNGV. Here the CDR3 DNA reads TGTGCCAGCAGGTTAGGGGGAGGGAACACTGAAGCTTTCTTT. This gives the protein CASRLGGGNTEAFF.

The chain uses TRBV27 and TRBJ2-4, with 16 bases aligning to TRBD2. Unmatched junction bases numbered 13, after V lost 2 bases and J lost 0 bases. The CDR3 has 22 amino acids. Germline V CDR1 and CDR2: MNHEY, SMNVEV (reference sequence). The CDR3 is CASSLVAGMGLAGGLAKNIQYF. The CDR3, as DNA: TGTGCCAGCAGTTTAGTGGCAGGGATGGGACTAGCGGGAGGGCTAGCCAAAAACATTCAGTACTTC.

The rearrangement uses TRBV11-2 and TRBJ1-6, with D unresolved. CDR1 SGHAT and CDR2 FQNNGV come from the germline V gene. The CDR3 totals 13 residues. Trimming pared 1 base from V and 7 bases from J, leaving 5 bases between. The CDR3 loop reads CASSLAPNSPLHF. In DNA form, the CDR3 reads TGTGCCAGCAGCTTAGCCCCCAATTCACCCCTCCACTTT.

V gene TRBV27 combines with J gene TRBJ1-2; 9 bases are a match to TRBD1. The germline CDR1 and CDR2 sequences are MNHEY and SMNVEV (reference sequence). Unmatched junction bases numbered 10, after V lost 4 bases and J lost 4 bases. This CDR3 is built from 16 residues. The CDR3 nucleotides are TGTGCCAGCAGTTCCGGGACAGGGAGAAGAGGCTATGGCTACACCTTC. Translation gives CASSSGTGRRGYGYTF.

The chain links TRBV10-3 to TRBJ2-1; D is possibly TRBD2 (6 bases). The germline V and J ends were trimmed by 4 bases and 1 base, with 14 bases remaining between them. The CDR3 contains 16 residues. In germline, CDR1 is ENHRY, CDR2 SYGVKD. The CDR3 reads CAISGQDAGSYNEQFF. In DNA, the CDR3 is TGTGCCATCAGTGGTCAAGATGCGGGATCCTACAATGAGCAGTTCTTC.

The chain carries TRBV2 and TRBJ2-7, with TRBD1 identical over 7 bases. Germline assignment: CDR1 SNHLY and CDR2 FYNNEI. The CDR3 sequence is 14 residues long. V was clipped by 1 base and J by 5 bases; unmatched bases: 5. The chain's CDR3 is CASSEGRQGDEQYF. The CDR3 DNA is TGTGCCAGCAGTGAAGGACGACAGGGCGACGAGCAGTACTTC. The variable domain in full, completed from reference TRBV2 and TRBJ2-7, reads EPEVTQTPSHQVTQMGQEVILRCVPISNHLYFYWYRQILGQKVEFLVSFYNNEISEKSEIFDDQFSVERPDGSNFTLKIRSTKLEDSAMYFCASSEGRQGDEQYFGPGTRLTVT.